This paragraph covers one TCR beta chain sequence. The record originates from a study of blood T cell repertoires in COVID-19. Study in general: Some COVID-19 samples were acute and others convalescent; all came from the United States, Italy and Spain.

Only in-frame clones appear in the TCRdb table, and some are missing; sequencing was by immunoSEQ multiplex PCR. The sample contains 100,000 or so clones, just over 90% of which appear only once. J was trimmed by 4 bases and V by 6 bases; bases with no gene match: 3. The CDR3 runs to 13 residues. The receptor's source is a woman aged 45-65 years in a cohort sampled during active COVID-19. Sequencing was performed on peripheral blood. The chain links TRBV12-3 or TRBV12-4 to TRBJ1-1; 9 bases map to TRBD1. The CDR3 reads CASSLQGATEAFF. CDR3 bases: TGTGCCAGCAGCCTACAGGGGGCCACTGAAGCTTTCTTT.